This T cell receptor (beta chain) stems from a study of sequential checkpoint blockade in melanoma. About the study: Arm A got nivolumab then ipilimumab; arm B the reverse, 1:1.

The treatment was: randomized to nivolumab then ipilimumab (arm A) or the reverse (arm B). Trimming at V came to 4 bases and at J to 1 base, leaving 7 bases not matched to a gene. This CDR3 region has 15 residues. Germline V gene data show CDR1 as SGHNT and CDR2 as YYREEE (reference sequence). Clones were sequenced by immunoSEQ multiplex PCR, and TCRdb holds only the in-frame ones, with some missing. The sample holds over 30,000 clones, almost 85% seen once. The chain carries TRBV5-4 and TRBJ1-2; the match to TRBD1 covers 7 bases. The sequence was collected from a human donor with melanoma. This specimen was CD8+ T cells sorted from blood (inferred from file names), taken from a patient given nivolumab and ipilimumab in sequence. This CDR3 reads CASSGDSLFNYGYTF. The CDR3 region has the DNA TGTGCCAGCAGCGGGGACAGCCTTTTTAACTATGGCTACACCTTC. Full variable domain (rest looked up from reference TRBV5-4 and TRBJ1-2): ETGVTQSPTHLIKTRGQQVTLRCSSQSGHNTVSWYQQALGQGPQFIFQYYREEENGRGNFPPRFSGLQFPNYSSELNVNALELDDSALYLCASSGDSLFNYGYTFGSGTRLTVV.